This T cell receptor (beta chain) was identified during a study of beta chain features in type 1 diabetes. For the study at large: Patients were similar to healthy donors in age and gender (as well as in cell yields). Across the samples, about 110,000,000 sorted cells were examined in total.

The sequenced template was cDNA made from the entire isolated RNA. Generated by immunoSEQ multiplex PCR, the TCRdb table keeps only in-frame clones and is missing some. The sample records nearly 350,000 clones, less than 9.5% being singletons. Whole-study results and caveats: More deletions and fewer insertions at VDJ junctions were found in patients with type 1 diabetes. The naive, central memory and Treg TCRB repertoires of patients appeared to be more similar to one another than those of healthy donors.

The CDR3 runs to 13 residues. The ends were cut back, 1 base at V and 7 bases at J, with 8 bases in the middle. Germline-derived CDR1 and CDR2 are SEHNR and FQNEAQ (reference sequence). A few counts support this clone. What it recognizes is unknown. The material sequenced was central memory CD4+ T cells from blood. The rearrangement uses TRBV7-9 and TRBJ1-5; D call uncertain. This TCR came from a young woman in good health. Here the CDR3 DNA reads TGTGCCAGCAGCTTAGGGTTCTACCAGCCCCAGCATTTT. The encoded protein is CASSLGFYQPQHF.